This passage covers 14 T cell receptor beta chains from one sample sequenced in a study of blood T cell repertoires in COVID-19. Method: immunoSEQ multiplex PCR; TCRdb's copy keeps in-frame clones and lacks some. The sample lists over 250,000 clones, over 80% occurring once. Input material: peripheral blood. Receptor source: a woman aged 40-49 years who had recovered from COVID-19.

This clone was observed a few times. The CDR3 nucleotides read TGTGCCAGCAGCCCACAGGGGGATTATGGCTACACCTTC. It codes for CASSPQGDYGYTF. This chain uses TRBV7-2 with TRBJ1-2, with TRBD1 matching 8 bases. Germline V gene sequence: CDR1 SGHTA, CDR2 FQGNSA. The CDR3 has 13 residues. V shed 5 bases, J shed 5 bases, and the junction held 4 bases outside the gene matches.

The J gene is TRBJ2-5, the V gene TRBV7-8; 7 bases map to TRBD2. With V trimmed by 5 bases and J by 5 bases, 8 bases remained unmatched. The germline V gene has CDR1 SGHVS and CDR2 FQNEAQ. The CDR3 length is 14 residues. Here the CDR3 reads CASSPRGVLETQYF. In DNA form, the CDR3 reads TGTGCCAGCAGCCCCCGGGGGGTCCTGGAGACCCAGTACTTC. The entire variable domain, with the rest obtained from reference TRBV7-8 and TRBJ2-5, is as follows: GAGVSQSPRYKVAKRGQDVALRCDPISGHVSLFWYQQALGQGPEFLTYFQNEAQLDKSGLPSDRFFAERPEGSVSTLKIQRTQQEDSAVYLCASSPRGVLETQYFGPGTRLLVL.

With regard to this clone: The junction does not match germline at one end; this may be a read error. The chain joins TRBV7-7 to TRBJ2-2; D perhaps matches TRBD2 (5 bases). The CDR3 spans 18 residues. Germline CDR1 reads SSHAT; CDR2 reads FNYEAQ (reference sequence). The chain's CDR3 is CASSLRSHGKAETGELFF. CDR3 nucleotide sequence: TGTGCTAGCAGCTTAAGGTCCCACGGGAAAGCTGAGACCGGGGAGCTGTTTTTT. The full variable domain, with the rest looked up from reference TRBV7-7 and TRBJ2-2, is GAGVSQSPRYKVTKRGQDVTLRCDPISSHATLYWYQQALGQGPEFLTYFNYEAQPDKSGLPSDRFSAERPEGSISTLTIQRTEQRDSAMYRCASSLRSHGKAETGELFFGEGSRLTVL.

The chain uses TRBV4-1 and TRBJ1-2; TRBD1 might be the D (6 bases). CDR1 MGHRA and CDR2 YSYEKL come from the germline V gene. The V and J ends lost 4 bases and 4 bases respectively, with 16 bases between them. The CDR3 spans 15 residues. CDR3 residues: CASSLWGGPSYGYTF. The CDR3 nucleotides read TGCGCCAGCAGCCTTTGGGGGGGGCCCAGCTATGGCTACACCTTC.

J is TRBJ2-3 and V is TRBV2; 7 positions match TRBD1. Unmatched junction bases numbered 5, after V lost 0 bases and J lost 5 bases. CDR1 is SNHLY, CDR2 FYNNEI, per germline. CDR3 length: 15 amino acids. The CDR3 DNA sequence: TGTGCCAGCAGTGAAGCGAAGGGGGCGGGAGATACGCAGTATTTT. Its translation: CASSEAKGAGDTQYF.

This clone came up a few times. Other DNA sequences in the same sample also yield this CDR3. The chain recombines TRBV7-2 with TRBJ2-2, with 11 nucleotides matching TRBD2. The V gene end was trimmed by 3 bases and the J gene end by 6 bases; junction bases not matched to a gene: 3. CDR1 and CDR2 from the germline V gene are SGHTA and FQGNSA. This CDR3 comprises 15 residues. The CDR3 region is CASSFLAGGAGELFF. CDR3 bases: TGTGCCAGCAGCTTCCTAGCGGGGGGTGCCGGGGAGCTGTTTTTT.

The chain couples TRBV29-1 to TRBJ1-4, with 11 bases fitting TRBD1. The CDR3 runs 14 residues. J was trimmed by 6 bases and V by 5 bases; bases with no gene match: 5. Germline assignment: CDR1 SQVTM and CDR2 ANQGSEA. In DNA, the CDR3 is TGCAGCGTTAGAAGGGGACAGGGGGATGAAAAACTGTTTTTT. It translates to CSVRRGQGDEKLFF.

This rearrangement joins TRBV6-2 or TRBV6-3 to TRBJ1-5; D gene unclear. Trimming pared 2 bases from V and 7 bases from J, leaving 24 bases between. This CDR3 has 18 amino acids. Per germline, CDR1 MNHEY and CDR2 SVGEGT. In DNA, the CDR3 is TGTGCCAGCAGTTACGATCTATACGTCGATCCCGGGGAACAGCCCCAGCATTTT. Translating gives CASSYDLYVDPGEQPQHF.

Concerning this clone itself: This sample includes further DNA sequences coding for the same CDR3. The genes are TRBV5-1 and TRBJ1-1; D is undetermined. V was trimmed by 0 bases and J by 1 base, leaving 7 bases between them. Germline V gene lookup returns CDR1 SGHRS and CDR2 YFSETQ. The CDR3 extends over 14 amino acids. CDR3 in DNA: TGCGCCAGCAGCTTGGGTGCAGGGAACACTGAAGCTTTCTTT. Protein: CASSLGAGNTEAFF.

The chain is built from TRBV4-1 and TRBJ1-4; D is uncertain. Germline-derived CDR1 and CDR2 are MGHRA and YSYEKL. Trimming cost V 0 bases and J 10 bases, with 6 bases left between them. This CDR3 is 12 amino acids long. CDR3 DNA: TGCGCCAGCAGCCAAGATCTCGGAAAACTGTTTTTT. Amino acid sequence: CASSQDLGKLFF.

The genes are TRBV9 and TRBJ1-2, with a tentative D call TRBD1 (5 bases). V was pared by 0 bases and J by 2 bases, with 14 bases between. Per the germline V gene, CDR1 is SGDLS and CDR2 is YYNGEE. The CDR3 is 16 residues long. In nucleotides, the CDR3 is TGTGCCAGCAGCGTAGGGGTGCGGGGGGAAAACTATGGCTACACCTTC. Protein sequence: CASSVGVRGENYGYTF.

This clone has only one observation. This chain connects TRBV5-1 to TRBJ2-5; TRBD2 matches at 9 bases. Trimming cost V 3 bases and J 1 base; bases outside gene matches: 7. Germline V gene data show CDR1 as SGHRS and CDR2 as YFSETQ. This CDR3 region has 16 residues. The CDR3 sequence: CASSSSGSGGQETQYF. In DNA form, the CDR3 reads TGCGCCAGCAGCTCCTCGGGTAGCGGGGGCCAAGAGACCCAGTACTTC.

This clone was detected only a few times. CDR3 bases: TGTGCCAGCAGCCCCCTAGCGGGGGGTACCCGGGGGACCGGGGAGCTGTTTTTT. Amino acid sequence: CASSPLAGGTRGTGELFF. J is TRBJ2-2 and V is TRBV11-2; 11 nucleotides line up with TRBD2. Per germline, CDR1 SGHAT and CDR2 FQNNGV. V was clipped by 5 bases and J by 5 bases; unmatched bases: 13. The length of the CDR3 is 18 residues. Full variable domain (outside the CDR3, taken from reference TRBV11-2 and TRBJ2-2): EAGVAQSPRYKIIEKRQSVAFWCNPISGHATLYWYQQILGQGPKLLIQFQNNGVVDDSQLPKDRFSAERLKGVDSTLKIQPAKLEDSAVYLCASSPLAGGTRGTGELFFGEGSRLTVL.

This chain joins TRBV15 and TRBJ2-7, with D maybe TRBD2 (6 bases). From germline, CDR1 is LNHNV and CDR2 YYDKDF (reference sequence). V lost 1 base and J lost 2, with 6 bases in between. The CDR3 is made up of 13 amino acids. The CDR3 spells CATSRGLAYEQYF. CDR3 coding DNA: TGTGCCACCAGCAGAGGACTAGCCTACGAGCAGTACTTC.